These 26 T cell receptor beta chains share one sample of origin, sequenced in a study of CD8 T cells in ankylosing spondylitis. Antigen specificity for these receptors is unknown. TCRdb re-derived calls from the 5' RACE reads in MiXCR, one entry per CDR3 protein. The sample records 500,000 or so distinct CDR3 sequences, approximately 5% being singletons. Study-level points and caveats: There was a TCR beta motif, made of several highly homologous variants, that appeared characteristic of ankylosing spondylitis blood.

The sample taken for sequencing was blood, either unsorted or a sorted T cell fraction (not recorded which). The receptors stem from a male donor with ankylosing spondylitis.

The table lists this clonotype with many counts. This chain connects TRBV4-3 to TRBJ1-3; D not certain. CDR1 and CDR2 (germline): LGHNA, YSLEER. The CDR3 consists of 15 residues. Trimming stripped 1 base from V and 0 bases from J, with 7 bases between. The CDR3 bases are TGCGCCAGCAGCCAAGTATCCCACTCTGGAAACACCATATATTTT. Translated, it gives CASSQVSHSGNTIYF.

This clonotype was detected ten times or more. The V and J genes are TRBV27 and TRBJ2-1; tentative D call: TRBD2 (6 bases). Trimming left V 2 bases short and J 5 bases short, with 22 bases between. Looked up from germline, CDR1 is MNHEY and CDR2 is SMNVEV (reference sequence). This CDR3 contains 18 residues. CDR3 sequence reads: CASSLGPWRRTKDNEQFF. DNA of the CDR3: TGTGCCAGCAGTTTAGGCCCCTGGAGGCGGACTAAAGACAATGAGCAGTTCTTC.

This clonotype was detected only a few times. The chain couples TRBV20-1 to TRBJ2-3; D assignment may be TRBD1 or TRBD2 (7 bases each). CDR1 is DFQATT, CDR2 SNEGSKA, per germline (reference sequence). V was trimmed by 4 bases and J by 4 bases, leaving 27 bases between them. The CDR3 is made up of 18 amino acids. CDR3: CSAMGGGQRHHRSDTQYF. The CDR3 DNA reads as TGCAGTGCTATGGGAGGGGGACAGCGACATCATCGATCAGATACGCAGTATTTT.

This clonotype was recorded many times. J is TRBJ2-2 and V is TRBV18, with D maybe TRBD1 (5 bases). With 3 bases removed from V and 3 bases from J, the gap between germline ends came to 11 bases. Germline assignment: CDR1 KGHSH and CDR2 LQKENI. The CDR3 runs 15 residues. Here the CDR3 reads CASSPRVVHTGELFF. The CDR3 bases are TGTGCCAGCTCACCCAGGGTCGTGCACACCGGGGAGCTGTTTTTT. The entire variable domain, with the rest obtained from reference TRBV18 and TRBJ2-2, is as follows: NAGVMQNPRHLVRRRGQEARLRCSPMKGHSHVYWYRQLPEEGLKFMVYLQKENIIDESGMPKERFSAEFPKEGPSILRIQQVVRGDSAAYFCASSPRVVHTGELFFGEGSRLTVL.

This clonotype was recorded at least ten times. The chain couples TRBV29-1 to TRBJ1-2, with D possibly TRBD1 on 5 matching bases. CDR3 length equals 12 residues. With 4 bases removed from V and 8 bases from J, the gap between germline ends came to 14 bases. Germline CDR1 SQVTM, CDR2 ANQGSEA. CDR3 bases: TGCAGCGTTGTGGGGGTAGGGACCGGCTACACCTTC. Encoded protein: CSVVGVGTGYTF.

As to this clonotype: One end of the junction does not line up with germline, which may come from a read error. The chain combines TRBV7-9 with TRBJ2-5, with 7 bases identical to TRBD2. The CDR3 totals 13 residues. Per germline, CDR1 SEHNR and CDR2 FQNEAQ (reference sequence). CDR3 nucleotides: TGTGCCAGCAGCGCCACTAGCGTAGAGCCCCAGTACTTC. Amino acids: CASSATSVEPQYF. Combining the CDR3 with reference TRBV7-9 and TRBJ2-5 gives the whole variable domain DTGVSQNPRHKITKRGQNVTFRCDPISEHNRLYWYRQTLGQGPEFLTYFQNEAQLEKSRLLSDRFSAERPKGSFSTLEIQRTEQGDSAMYLCASSATSVEPQYFGPGTRLLVL.

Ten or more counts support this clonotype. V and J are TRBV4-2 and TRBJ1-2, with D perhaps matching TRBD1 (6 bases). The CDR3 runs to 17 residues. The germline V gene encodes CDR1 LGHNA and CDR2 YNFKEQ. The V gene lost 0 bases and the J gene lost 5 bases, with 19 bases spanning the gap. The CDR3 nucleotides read TGTGCCAGCAGCCAAGATGGAAACCAGGGGATAGCATATGGCTACACCTTC. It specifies CASSQDGNQGIAYGYTF.

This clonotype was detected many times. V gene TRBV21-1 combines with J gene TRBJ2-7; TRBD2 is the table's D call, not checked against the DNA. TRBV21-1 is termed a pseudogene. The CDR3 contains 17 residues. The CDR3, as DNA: TGTGCCAGCAGCAAAGTTTGGGGACTAGCATGCGCCTACGAGCAGTACTTC. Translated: CASSKVWGLACAYEQYF.

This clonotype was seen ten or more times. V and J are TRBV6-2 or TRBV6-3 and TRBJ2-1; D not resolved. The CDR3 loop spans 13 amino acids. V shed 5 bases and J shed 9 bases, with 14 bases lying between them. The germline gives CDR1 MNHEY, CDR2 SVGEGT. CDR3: CASSHTPRSEQFF. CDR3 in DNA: TGTGCCAGCAGTCATACACCCAGAAGTGAGCAGTTCTTC.

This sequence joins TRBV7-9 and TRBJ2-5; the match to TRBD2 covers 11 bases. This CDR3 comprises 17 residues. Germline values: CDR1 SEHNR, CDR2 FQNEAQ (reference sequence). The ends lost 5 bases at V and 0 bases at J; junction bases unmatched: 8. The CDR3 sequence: CASSLGLAEGYQETQYF. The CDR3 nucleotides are TGTGCCAGCAGCCTGGGACTAGCGGAGGGGTACCAAGAGACCCAGTACTTC.

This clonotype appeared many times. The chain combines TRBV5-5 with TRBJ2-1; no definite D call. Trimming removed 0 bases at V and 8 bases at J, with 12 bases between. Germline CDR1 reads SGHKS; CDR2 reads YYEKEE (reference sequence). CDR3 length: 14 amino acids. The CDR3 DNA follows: TGTGCCAGCAGCTTGGCAGCAGGACGCGATGAGCAGTTCTTC. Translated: CASSLAAGRDEQFF. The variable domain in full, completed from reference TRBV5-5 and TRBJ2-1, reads DAGVTQSPTHLIKTRGQQVTLRCSPISGHKSVSWYQQVLGQGPQFIFQYYEKEERGRGNFPDRFSARQFPNYSSELNVNALLLGDSALYLCASSLAAGRDEQFFGPGTRLTVL.

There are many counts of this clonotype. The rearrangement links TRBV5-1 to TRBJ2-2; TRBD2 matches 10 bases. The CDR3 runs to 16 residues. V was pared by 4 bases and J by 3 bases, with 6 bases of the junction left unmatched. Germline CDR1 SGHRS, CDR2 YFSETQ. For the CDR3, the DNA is TGCGCCAGCAGCACCATCCTAGCGGGGGACACCGGGGAGCTGTTTTTT. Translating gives CASSTILAGDTGELFF.

CDR3 bases: TGTGCCAGCAGCTCTACGACCGGACGATATGGCTACACCTTC. This encodes CASSSTTGRYGYTF. The chain has TRBV7-9 and TRBJ1-2; no clear D. The CDR3 is 14 residues long. The germline V gene has CDR1 SEHNR and CDR2 FQNEAQ (reference sequence). Between the trimmed V and J ends, which lost 4 bases and 5 bases, there was a span of 14 bases.

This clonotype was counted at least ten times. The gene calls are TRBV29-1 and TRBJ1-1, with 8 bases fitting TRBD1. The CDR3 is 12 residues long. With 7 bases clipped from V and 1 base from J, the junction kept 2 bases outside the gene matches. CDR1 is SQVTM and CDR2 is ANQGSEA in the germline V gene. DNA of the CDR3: TGCAGCGGAGACAGGGGGAACACTGAAGCTTTCTTT. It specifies CSGDRGNTEAFF.

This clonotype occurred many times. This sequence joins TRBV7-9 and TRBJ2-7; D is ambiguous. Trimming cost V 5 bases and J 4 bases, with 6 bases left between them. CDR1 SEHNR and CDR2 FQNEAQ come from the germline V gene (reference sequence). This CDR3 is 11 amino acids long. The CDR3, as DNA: TGTGCCAGCAGCGTATTATACGAGCAGTACTTC. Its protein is CASSVLYEQYF.

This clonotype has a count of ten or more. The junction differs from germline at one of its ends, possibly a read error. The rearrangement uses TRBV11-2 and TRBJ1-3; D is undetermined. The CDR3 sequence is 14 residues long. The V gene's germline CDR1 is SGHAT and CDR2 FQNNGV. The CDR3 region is CASSLGHLGTTIYF. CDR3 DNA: TGTGCCAGCAGCTTGGGTCACCTGGGAACCACCATATATTTT. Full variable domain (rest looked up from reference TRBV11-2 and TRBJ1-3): EAGVAQSPRYKIIEKRQSVAFWCNPISGHATLYWYQQILGQGPKLLIQFQNNGVVDDSQLPKDRFSAERLKGVDSTLKIQPAKLEDSAVYLCASSLGHLGTTIYFGEGSWLTVV.

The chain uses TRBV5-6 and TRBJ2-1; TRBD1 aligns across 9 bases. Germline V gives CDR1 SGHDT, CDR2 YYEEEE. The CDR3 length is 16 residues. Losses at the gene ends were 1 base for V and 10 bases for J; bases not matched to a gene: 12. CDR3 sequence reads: CASSLPGTGIPPEQFF. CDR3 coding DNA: TGTGCCAGCAGCTTGCCGGGGACAGGGATCCCCCCAGAGCAGTTCTTC.

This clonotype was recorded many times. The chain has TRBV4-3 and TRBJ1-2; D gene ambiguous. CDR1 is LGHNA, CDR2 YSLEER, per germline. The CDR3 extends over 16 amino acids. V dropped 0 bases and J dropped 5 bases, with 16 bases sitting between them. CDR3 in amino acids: CASSQDLRDLLYGYTF. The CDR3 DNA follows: TGCGCCAGCAGCCAAGATTTGAGGGATTTGTTGTATGGCTACACCTTC.

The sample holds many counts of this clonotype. In DNA, the CDR3 is TGTGCCAGCAGCTCCCTAGGCAGGGATAGAGACGAGCAGTACTTC. It codes for CASSSLGRDRDEQYF. The genes are TRBV7-6 and TRBJ2-7; maybe TRBD1 (5 bases). In germline, CDR1 is SGHVS, CDR2 FNYEAQ. There are 15 residues in the CDR3. The V gene lost 4 bases and the J gene lost 5 bases, with 18 bases spanning the gap.

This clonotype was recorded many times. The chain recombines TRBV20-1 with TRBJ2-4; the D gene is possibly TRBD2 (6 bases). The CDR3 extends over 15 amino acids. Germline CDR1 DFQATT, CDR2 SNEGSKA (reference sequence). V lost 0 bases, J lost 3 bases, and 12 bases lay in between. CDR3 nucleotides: TGCAGTGCTAGAGACGGGCTGACTAGCAAAAACATTCAGTACTTC. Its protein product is CSARDGLTSKNIQYF.

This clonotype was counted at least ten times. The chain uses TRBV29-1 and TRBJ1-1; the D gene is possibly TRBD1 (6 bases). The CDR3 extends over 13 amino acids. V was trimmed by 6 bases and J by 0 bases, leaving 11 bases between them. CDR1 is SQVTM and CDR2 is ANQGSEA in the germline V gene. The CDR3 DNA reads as TGCAGCGTCCATGAGGGGGTGAACACTGAAGCTTTCTTT. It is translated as CSVHEGVNTEAFF.

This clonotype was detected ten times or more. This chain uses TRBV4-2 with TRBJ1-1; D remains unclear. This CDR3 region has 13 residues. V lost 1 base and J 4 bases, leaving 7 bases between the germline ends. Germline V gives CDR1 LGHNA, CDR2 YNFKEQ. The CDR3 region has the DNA TGTGCCAGCAGCCAAGCTTTTTCCACTGAAGCTTTCTTT. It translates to CASSQAFSTEAFF.

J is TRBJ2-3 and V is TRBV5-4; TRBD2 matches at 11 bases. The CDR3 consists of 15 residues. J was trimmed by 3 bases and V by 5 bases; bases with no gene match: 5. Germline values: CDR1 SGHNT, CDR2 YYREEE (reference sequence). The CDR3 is CASRTGLAATDTQYF. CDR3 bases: TGTGCCAGCAGGACGGGACTAGCGGCTACAGATACGCAGTATTTT.

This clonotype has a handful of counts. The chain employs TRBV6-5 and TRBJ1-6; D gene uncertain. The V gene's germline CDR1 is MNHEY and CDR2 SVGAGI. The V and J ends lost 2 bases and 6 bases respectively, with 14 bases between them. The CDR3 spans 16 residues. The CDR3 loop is CASSYANWQRNSPLHF. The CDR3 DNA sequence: TGTGCCAGCAGTTACGCGAACTGGCAGCGTAATTCACCCCTCCACTTT.

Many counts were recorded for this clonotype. The CDR3 is CASSFGPSEAFF. The DNA of the CDR3 is TGTGCCAGCAGTTTCGGACCATCCGAAGCTTTCTTT. This chain links TRBV12-3 or TRBV12-4 with TRBJ1-1; D not resolved. The length of the CDR3 is 12 residues. With 3 bases removed from V and 8 bases from J, the gap between germline ends came to 10 bases.

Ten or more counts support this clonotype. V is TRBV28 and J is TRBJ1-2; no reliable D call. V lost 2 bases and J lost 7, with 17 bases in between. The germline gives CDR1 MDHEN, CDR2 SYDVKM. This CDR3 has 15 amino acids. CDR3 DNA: TGTGCCAGCAGTTTAGGTTCAGATCCGTGGGGTGGCTACACCTTC. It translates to CASSLGSDPWGGYTF.